This TCR beta chain was identified during a study of radiation and T cells in renal cell carcinoma. As to time point: blood 4 weeks post-SBRT, at nephrectomy. Indicated treatment: 15 Gy SBRT to primary tumor, nephrectomy 4 weeks later. Nephrectomy followed 15 Gy stereotactic body radiation by 4 weeks. The tumor was a clear cell renal cell carcinoma. The table came from immunoSEQ multiplex PCR; TCRdb's copy has only in-frame clones and leaves some out. The sample lists 150,000 to 200,000 clones; 88% were seen once. The V end was cut by 2 bases, the J end by 3 bases, with 8 bases between. There are 14 residues in the CDR3. CDR1 and CDR2 from the germline V gene are MNHEY and SVGAGI.

This clonotype was obtained from a woman aged 50 to 65 with renal cell carcinoma. The sample was blood, taken from a patient whose treatment included radiotherapy and nephrectomy. The V call is TRBV6-5, the J call TRBJ1-5; weak D call: TRBD1 (5 bases). CDR3 nucleotides: TGTGCCAGCAGTTACGGGGGTTTCAATCAGCCCCAGCATTTT. Translating it yields CASSYGGFNQPQHF.